Here is one T cell receptor beta chain with its context. This sample was included in a study of blood T cell repertoires in COVID-19. In the study overall: Acute and convalescent COVID-19 specimens originated in the United States, Italy and Spain.

Individuals aged about 18 to 95 years were recruited from about two dozen US areas. Categorization into cohorts depended on clinical history that participants reported. V was shortened by 1 base and J by 0 bases, with 10 bases between the two germline ends. CDR1 is LNHDA and CDR2 is SQIVND in the germline V gene (reference sequence). This CDR3 region has 17 residues. Authors' analysis steps: Using reference gene primer amplification, nucleated cell counts were estimated. TCRdb's copy holds only in-frame clones and misses some; the assay was immunoSEQ multiplex PCR. The V and J calls and clone size are taken from that table; D and trimming were inferred from the DNA. The table shows a few hundred thousand clones, with 75% to 90% occurring only once.

The V and J genes are TRBV19 and TRBJ2-6, with D hard to call. The TCR was taken from a man aged 40-49 years who had recovered from COVID-19. The sample taken for sequencing was PBMCs or T cells enriched from blood (not recorded which). CDR3 sequence: CASSIGVRSSGANVLTF. CDR3 DNA: TGTGCCAGTAGTATAGGGGTAAGGAGCTCTGGGGCCAACGTCCTGACTTTC.